This TCR beta chain comes out of a study of beta chain features in type 1 diabetes. Study observations and caveats: All four CD4+ subsets of Type 1 diabetes patients contained TCRB CDR3s that were moderately but significantly shorter. Possibly, sequencing cDNA over-represented cells that had high TCR expression levels.

A word on this clone: Its antigen is not known.

Reverse transcription of all isolated RNA meant that expressed TCRB transcripts were sequenced. The protocol was immunoSEQ multiplex PCR, while the TCRdb copy is restricted to in-frame clones and leaves out a portion. The sample lists 100,000 to 150,000 clones; 17% were seen once. This TCR came from a young man with type 1 diabetes. Material: central memory CD4+ T cells from blood.

The CDR3 region is CASTNSRGNYNEQFF. In DNA form, the CDR3 reads TGTGCCAGCACCAATTCCCGGGGTAATTACAATGAGCAGTTCTTC. This chain links TRBV7-9 with TRBJ2-1, with D possibly matching TRBD2 (5 bases). Deletions cut 7 bases from V and 4 bases from J, with 17 bases between. Germline CDR1 and CDR2: SEHNR and FQNEAQ (reference sequence). The CDR3 is 15 residues long.